Here is one T cell receptor beta chain with its context. The data belong to a study of blood T cell repertoires in COVID-19. About the study: Researchers got acute and convalescent COVID-19 samples from the United States, Italy and Spain. PBMCs, B-cell-depleted T cells, or T cells provided the cDNA or gDNA that made up the material.

In the original processing: Reference gene primer amplification yielded estimated nucleated cell counts. Profiling relied on immunoSEQ multiplex PCR, and the TCRdb table lists in-frame clones only, not all of them. V and J calls and clone size are as listed in that table; D and trimming were resolved from the DNA. The sample contains about 180,000 clones, roughly 85% of which appear only once. V was shortened by 3 bases and J by 7 bases, with 13 bases between the two germline ends. Germline CDR1 reads SGHNT; CDR2 reads YYREEE (reference sequence). The CDR3 totals 13 residues. This TCR came from a human donor with active or convalescent COVID-19. The donor label of this sample is uncertain. The sample taken for sequencing was peripheral blood. The V and J genes are TRBV5-4 and TRBJ1-2, with D uncertain. The CDR3: CASSSEEVGGYTF. The DNA of the CDR3 is TGTGCCAGCAGCTCGGAGGAAGTTGGTGGCTACACCTTC.